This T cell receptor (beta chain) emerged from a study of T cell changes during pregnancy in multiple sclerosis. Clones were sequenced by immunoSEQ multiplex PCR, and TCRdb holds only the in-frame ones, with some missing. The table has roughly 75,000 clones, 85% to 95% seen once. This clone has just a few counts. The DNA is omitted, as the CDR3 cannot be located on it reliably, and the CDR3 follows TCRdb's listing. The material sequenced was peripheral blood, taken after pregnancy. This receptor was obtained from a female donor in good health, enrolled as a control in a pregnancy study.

This CDR3 reads CASSNVGAGTEAFF. The rearrangement uses TRBV21-1 and TRBJ1-1. TRBV21-1 is described as a pseudogene. The CDR3 length is 14 residues, termini included.